Below, one T cell receptor (beta chain) is given with its context. Its antigen is not identified. This entry is derived from a study of OX40 agonist ivuxolimab in advanced cancers. Background on the study: The study enrolled dose-escalation patients with hepatocellular carcinoma, melanoma, renal cell or head and neck cancer. General observations from the study: Clonal expansion was seen in CD4+ and CD8+ blood T cells by week 6 at 0.1 to 3.0 mg/kg.

Produced via immunoSEQ multiplex PCR; TCRdb's table is partial and in-frame only. The sample holds fewer than 95,000 clones, about 92% seen once. On cycle 4 day 1 and cycle 7 day 1, as well as at baseline, blood was sampled. From germline, CDR1 is SGHNT and CDR2 YYREEE (reference sequence). V shed 0 bases and J 7 bases; nucleotides not matched to a gene: 7. The CDR3 totals 16 residues. The sample here was CD4+ or CD8+ T cells sorted from blood, taken in a trial of the OX40 agonist ivuxolimab. The chain uses TRBV5-4 and TRBJ2-1; 10 nucleotides agree with TRBD2. The sequence was obtained from an adult with an advanced solid tumor such as melanoma, head and neck, liver or kidney cancer. The CDR3 DNA reads TGTGCCAGCAGCTTGGATGGGGGACTAGCGTGGAATGAGCAGTTCTTC. The encoded protein is CASSLDGGLAWNEQFF.